This T cell receptor (beta chain) was sequenced in a study of blood T cell repertoires in COVID-19. Across the study: The study drew acute and convalescent COVID-19 samples from the United States, Italy and Spain.

Per the original data handling: Amplification with reference gene primers provided the estimates of nucleated cell counts. Sequencing used immunoSEQ multiplex PCR; TCRdb keeps in-frame clones, though not all of them. The DNA was the basis for D and trimming; V, J and clone size are from that table. Counted here are approximately 150,000 clones, around four fifths occurring once; the ten biggest clones make up 2.4%. The germline CDR1 and CDR2 sequences are SNHLY and FYNNEI. This CDR3 spans 13 amino acids. Trimming shortened V by 6 bases and J by 0 bases, and 9 bases separated the two germline ends. This clone has a single count. Clinical history reported by participants formed the basis on which cohorts were assigned.

This sequence was found in a man aged 40-49 years with acute COVID-19. Sequencing input: PBMCs or T cells enriched from blood (not recorded which). The chain links TRBV2 to TRBJ2-7, with D tentatively TRBD1 (5 bases). The CDR3 here is CASRKDSSYEQYF. The CDR3 nucleotides are TGTGCCAGCAGGAAAGACAGCTCCTACGAGCAGTACTTC.